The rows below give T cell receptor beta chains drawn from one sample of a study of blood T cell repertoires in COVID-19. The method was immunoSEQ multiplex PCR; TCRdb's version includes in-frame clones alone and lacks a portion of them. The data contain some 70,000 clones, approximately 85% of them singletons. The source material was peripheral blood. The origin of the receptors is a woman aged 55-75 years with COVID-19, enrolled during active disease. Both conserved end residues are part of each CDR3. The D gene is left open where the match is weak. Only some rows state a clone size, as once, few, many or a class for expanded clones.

TGTGCCAGCCGAACGGGACAAATAAACACCGGGGAGCTGTTTTTT	CASRTGQINTGELFF	NA	15	TRBJ2-2	TRBV6-5	NA
TGTGCCAGCAGCGGACCGGGACAGGGGTATGGCTACACCTTC	CASSGPGQGYGYTF	TRBD1	14	TRBJ1-2	TRBV6-2/TRBV6-3	NA
TGTGCCAGCAGTTCGCCGACAGTAGCCAAAAACATTCAGTACTTC	CASSSPTVAKNIQYF	NA	15	TRBJ2-4	TRBV6-2/TRBV6-3	few
TGTGCCAGCAGCCTATCCGGACAGAGCTCTGGAAACACCATATATTTT	CASSLSGQSSGNTIYF	NA	16	TRBJ1-3	TRBV9	NA
TGTGCCAGCAGCAACGACAGGGATTATGGCTACACCTTC	CASSNDRDYGYTF	TRBD1	13	TRBJ1-2	TRBV5-4	once
TGTGCCAGCAGTTACGCGACAGAGCGGGATGAAAAACTGTTTTTT	CASSYATERDEKLFF	NA	15	TRBJ1-4	TRBV6-5	NA
TGTGCCAGCAGTTTCAGTAGCAGGGTGGTCCTCCACTTT	CASSFSSRVVLHF	NA	13	TRBJ1-6	TRBV28	NA
TGCGCCAGCAGCTTCGCACGGGACAGACCCTACGAGCAGTACTTC	CASSFARDRPYEQYF	TRBD1	15	TRBJ2-7	TRBV5-1	NA
TGTGCCAGCAGCTTGGAGGGGAGCATAGCTAACTATGGCTACACCTTC	CASSLEGSIANYGYTF	NA	16	TRBJ1-2	TRBV11-2	NA
TGTGCCAGCAGCCCGCTACCGGGACAGGGTAAGACTGAAGCTTTCTTT	CASSPLPGQGKTEAFF	TRBD1	16	TRBJ1-1	TRBV7-2	NA
TGTGCCAGCAGTGACCTAGCGGGAGGGCCAGGCGGGGAGCTGTTTTTT	CASSDLAGGPGGELFF	TRBD2	16	TRBJ2-2	TRBV2	once
TGCAGCGTGGGGGAGGTCTATGGCTACACCTTC	CSVGEVYGYTF	NA	11	TRBJ1-2	TRBV29-1	NA
TGTGCCAGCTCACCAAGACGGGATGCGGGAATTCAGTACTTC	CASSPRRDAGIQYF	NA	14	TRBJ2-4	TRBV18	NA
TGTGCCAGCAGCCAAGATTGGCTAGCGGGATCCGACGAGCAGTACTTC	CASSQDWLAGSDEQYF	TRBD2	16	TRBJ2-7	TRBV3-1/TRBV3-2	NA
TGTGCCAGCAGCCTTTACAGGGGACCCGGAGGCTACACCTTC	CASSLYRGPGGYTF	TRBD1	14	TRBJ1-2	TRBV3-1/TRBV3-2	once
TGTGCCAGCAGTCGGACTAGCGGGGGCCATGAGCAGTTCTTC	CASSRTSGGHEQFF	TRBD2	14	TRBJ2-1	TRBV6-2/TRBV6-3	NA
TGTGCCAGCAGCGTAGGCCCCGGGGGGTCAACCTACGAGCAGTACTTC	CASSVGPGGSTYEQYF	TRBD2	16	TRBJ2-7	TRBV9	NA
TGTGCCAGCAGCCGGGACAGGGAAGAGACCCAGTACTTC	CASSRDREETQYF	TRBD1	13	TRBJ2-5	TRBV2	NA
TGCGCCAGCGGTTGGGGAGCGGGGGGTGTGGAGACCCAGTACTTC	CASGWGAGGVETQYF	TRBD2	15	TRBJ2-5	TRBV5-1	NA
TGTGCCAGCAGCGGAGGGACTAGCAACCAAGAGACCCAGTACTTC	CASSGGTSNQETQYF	TRBD2	15	TRBJ2-5	TRBV9	NA
TGTGCCAGCAGCCCAAACCCGGGGGGCACAGATACGCAGTATTTT	CASSPNPGGTDTQYF	NA	15	TRBJ2-3	TRBV3-1/TRBV3-2	NA
TGTGCCAGCAGCCGTCAGGGGGTAGGTGAGCAGTACTTC	CASSRQGVGEQYF	TRBD1	13	TRBJ2-7	TRBV27	NA
TGTGCCAGCTCACCCCGGGACTCGGAAGGTGAGCAGTTCTTC	CASSPRDSEGEQFF	NA	14	TRBJ2-1	TRBV18	NA
TGTGCCAGCAGTGAAGGGACAGGGGCACACTATGGCTACACCTTC	CASSEGTGAHYGYTF	TRBD1	15	TRBJ1-2	TRBV25-1	few